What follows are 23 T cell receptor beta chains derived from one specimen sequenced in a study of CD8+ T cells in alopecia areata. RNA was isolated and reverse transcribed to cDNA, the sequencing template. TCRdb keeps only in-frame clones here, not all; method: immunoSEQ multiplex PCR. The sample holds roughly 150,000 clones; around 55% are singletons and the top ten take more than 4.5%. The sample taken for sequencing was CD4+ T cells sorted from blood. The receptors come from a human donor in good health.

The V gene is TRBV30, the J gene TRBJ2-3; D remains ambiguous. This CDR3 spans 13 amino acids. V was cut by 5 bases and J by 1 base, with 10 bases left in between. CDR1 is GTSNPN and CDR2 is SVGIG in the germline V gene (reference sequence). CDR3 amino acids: CAWSAPGTDTQYF. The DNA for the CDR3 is TGTGCCTGGTCAGCTCCTGGCACAGATACGCAGTATTTT.

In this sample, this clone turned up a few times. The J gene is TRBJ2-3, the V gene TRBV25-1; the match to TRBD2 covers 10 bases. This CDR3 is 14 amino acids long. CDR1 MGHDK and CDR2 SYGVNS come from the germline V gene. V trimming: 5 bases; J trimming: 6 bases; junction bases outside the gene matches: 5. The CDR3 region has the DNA TGTGCCAGCAGTTTCGGGACTAGCGCCGATACGCAGTATTTT. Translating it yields CASSFGTSADTQYF.

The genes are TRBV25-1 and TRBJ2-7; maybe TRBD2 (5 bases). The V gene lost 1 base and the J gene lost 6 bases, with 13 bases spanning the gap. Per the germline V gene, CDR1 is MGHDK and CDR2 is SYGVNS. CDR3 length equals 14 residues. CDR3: CASSEWGDLVEQYF. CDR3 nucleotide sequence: TGTGCCAGCAGTGAATGGGGAGATCTCGTCGAGCAGTACTTC.

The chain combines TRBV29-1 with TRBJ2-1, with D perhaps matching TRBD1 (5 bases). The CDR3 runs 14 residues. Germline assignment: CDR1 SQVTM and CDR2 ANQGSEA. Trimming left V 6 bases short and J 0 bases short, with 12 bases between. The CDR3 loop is CSVPTALSYNEQFF. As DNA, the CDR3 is TGCAGCGTCCCGACAGCCCTCTCCTACAATGAGCAGTTCTTC.

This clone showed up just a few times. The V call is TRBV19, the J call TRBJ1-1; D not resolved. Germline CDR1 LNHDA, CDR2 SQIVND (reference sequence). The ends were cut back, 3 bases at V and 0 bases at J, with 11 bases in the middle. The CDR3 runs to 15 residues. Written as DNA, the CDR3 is TGTGCCAGTAGTATGAGGCAGCTACTGAACACTGAAGCTTTCTTT. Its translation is CASSMRQLLNTEAFF.

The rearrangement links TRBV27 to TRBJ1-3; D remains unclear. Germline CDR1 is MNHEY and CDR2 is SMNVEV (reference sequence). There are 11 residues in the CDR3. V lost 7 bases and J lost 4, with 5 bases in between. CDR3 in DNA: TGTGCCAGCAAGTCCGGAAACACCATATATTTT. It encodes CASKSGNTIYF.

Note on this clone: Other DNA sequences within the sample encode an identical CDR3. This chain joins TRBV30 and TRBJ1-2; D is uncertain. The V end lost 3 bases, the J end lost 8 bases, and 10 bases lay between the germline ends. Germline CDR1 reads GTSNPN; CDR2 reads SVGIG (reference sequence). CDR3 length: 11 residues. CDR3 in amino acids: CAWSPGSGYTF. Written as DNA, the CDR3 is TGTGCCTGGAGCCCAGGATCAGGCTACACCTTC.

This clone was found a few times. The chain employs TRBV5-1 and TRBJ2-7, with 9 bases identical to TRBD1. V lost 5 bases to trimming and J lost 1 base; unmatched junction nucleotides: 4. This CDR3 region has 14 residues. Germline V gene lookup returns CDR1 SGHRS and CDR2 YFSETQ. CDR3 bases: TGCGCCAGCAGACCGGGACAGGGTTCCTACGAGCAGTACTTC. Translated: CASRPGQGSYEQYF.

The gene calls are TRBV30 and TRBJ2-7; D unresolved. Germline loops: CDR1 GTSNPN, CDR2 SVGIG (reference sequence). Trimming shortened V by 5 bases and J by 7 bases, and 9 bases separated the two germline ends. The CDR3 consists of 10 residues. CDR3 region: CAWGDWEQYF. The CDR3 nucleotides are TGTGCCTGGGGCGATTGGGAGCAGTACTTC.

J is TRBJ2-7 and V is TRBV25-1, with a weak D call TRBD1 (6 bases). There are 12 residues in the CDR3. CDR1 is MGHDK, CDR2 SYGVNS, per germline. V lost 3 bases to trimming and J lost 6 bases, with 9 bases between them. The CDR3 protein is CASSETGLEQYF. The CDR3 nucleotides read TGTGCCAGCAGTGAGACAGGCCTCGAGCAGTACTTC.

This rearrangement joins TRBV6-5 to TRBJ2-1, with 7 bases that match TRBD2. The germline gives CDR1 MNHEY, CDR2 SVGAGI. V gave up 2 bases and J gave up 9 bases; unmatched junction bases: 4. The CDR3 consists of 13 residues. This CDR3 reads CASSYDGEGEQFF. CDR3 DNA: TGTGCCAGCAGTTACGATGGGGAGGGTGAGCAGTTCTTC.

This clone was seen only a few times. CDR3 in amino acids: CASSLSGVTEAFF. CDR3 DNA: TGTGCCAGCAGCCTCTCAGGGGTCACTGAAGCTTTCTTT. The J gene is TRBJ1-1, the V gene TRBV28, with D possibly matching TRBD1 (6 bases). CDR1 is MDHEN, CDR2 SYDVKM, per germline. Trimming took off 6 bases at V and 4 bases at J, with 12 bases between the two ends. CDR3 length: 13 residues.

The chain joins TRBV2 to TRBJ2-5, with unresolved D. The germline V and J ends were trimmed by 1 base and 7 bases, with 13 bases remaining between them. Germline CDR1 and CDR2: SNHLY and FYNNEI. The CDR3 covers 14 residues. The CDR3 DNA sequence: TGTGCCAGCAGTGAAGAGCCGCCACCTCGGACCCAGTACTTC. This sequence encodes CASSEEPPPRTQYF.

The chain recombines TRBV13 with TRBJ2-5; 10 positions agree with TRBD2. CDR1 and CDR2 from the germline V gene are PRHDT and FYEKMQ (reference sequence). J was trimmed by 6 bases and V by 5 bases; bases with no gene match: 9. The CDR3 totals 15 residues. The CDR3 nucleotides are TGTGCCAGCAGCCTCCTAGCGGGAGACGCTAAGACCCAGTACTTC. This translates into CASSLLAGDAKTQYF.

The CDR3 region has the DNA TGTGCCAGCAGTTTCCAACTCGGAGAGACCCAGTACTTC. Translation gives CASSFQLGETQYF. This chain connects TRBV6-6 to TRBJ2-5; no reliable D call. V was shortened by 4 bases and J by 4 bases, with 10 bases between the two germline ends. Germline lookup yields CDR1 MNHNY and CDR2 SVGAGI (reference sequence). This CDR3 comprises 13 residues.

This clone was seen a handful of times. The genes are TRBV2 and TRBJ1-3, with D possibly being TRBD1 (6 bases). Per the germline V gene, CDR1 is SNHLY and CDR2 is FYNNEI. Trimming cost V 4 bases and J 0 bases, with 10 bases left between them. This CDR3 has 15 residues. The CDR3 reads CASSGPQGSGNTIYF. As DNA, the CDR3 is TGTGCCAGCAGTGGCCCACAGGGCTCTGGAAACACCATATATTTT.

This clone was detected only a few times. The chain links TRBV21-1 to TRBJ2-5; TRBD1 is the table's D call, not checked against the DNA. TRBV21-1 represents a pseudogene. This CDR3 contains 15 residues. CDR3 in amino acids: CASSKLRDTQETQYF. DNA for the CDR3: TGTGCCAGCAGCAAACTGAGGGACACCCAAGAGACCCAGTACTTC.

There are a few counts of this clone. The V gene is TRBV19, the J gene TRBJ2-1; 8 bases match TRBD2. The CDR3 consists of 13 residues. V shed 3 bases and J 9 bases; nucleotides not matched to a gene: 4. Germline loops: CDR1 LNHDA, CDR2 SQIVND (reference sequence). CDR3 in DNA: TGTGCCAGTAGTATCCTGGCGGGGGGTGAGCAGTTCTTC. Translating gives CASSILAGGEQFF.

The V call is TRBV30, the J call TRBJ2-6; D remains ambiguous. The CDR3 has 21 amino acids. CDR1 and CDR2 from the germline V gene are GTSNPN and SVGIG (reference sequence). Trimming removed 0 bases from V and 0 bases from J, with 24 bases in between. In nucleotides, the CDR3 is TGTGCCTGGAGTGTAAGTCGGACCAATATCGTTATCCCCTCTGGGGCCAACGTCCTGACTTTC. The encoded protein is CAWSVSRTNIVIPSGANVLTF.

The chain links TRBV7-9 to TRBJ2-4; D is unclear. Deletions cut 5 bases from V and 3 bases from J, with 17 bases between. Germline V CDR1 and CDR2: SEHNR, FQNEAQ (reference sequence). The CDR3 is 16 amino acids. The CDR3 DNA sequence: TGTGCCAGCAGCCCCGGCCGTGGTTCAGGCAAAAACATTCAGTACTTC. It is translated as CASSPGRGSGKNIQYF.

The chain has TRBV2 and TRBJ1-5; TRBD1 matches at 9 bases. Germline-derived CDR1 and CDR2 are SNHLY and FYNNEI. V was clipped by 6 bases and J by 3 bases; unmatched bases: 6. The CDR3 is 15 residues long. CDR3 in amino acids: CASRWDRAVNQPQHF. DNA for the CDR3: TGTGCCAGCAGGTGGGACAGGGCGGTCAATCAGCCCCAGCATTTT. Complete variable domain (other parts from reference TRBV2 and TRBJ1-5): EPEVTQTPSHQVTQMGQEVILRCVPISNHLYFYWYRQILGQKVEFLVSFYNNEISEKSEIFDDQFSVERPDGSNFTLKIRSTKLEDSAMYFCASRWDRAVNQPQHFGDGTRLSIL.

Here the CDR3 reads CASSLQGTKGTEAFF. Written as DNA, the CDR3 is TGCGCCAGCAGCTTACAGGGGACTAAAGGCACTGAAGCTTTCTTT. This sequence joins TRBV5-1 and TRBJ1-1, with 7 nucleotides matching TRBD1. This CDR3 is 15 amino acids long. The germline V gene encodes CDR1 SGHRS and CDR2 YFSETQ. Unmatched junction bases numbered 8, after V lost 2 bases and J lost 4 bases.

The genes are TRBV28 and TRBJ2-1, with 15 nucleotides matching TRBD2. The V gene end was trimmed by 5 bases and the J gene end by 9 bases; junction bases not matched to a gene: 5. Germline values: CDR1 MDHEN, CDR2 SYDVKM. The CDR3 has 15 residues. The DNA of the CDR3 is TGTGCCAGCAGTACCGGGACTAGCGGGAGGAGTGAGCAGTTCTTC. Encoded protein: CASSTGTSGRSEQFF.